Here is one T cell receptor beta chain with its context. Its antigen is not known. The source of the sample is a study of CD8 T cells in Susac syndrome. Study findings and constraints: The authors acknowledged that their TCR sequencing and HLA analysis involved a relatively small number of individuals.

The authors carried out high-throughput sequencing of TCR beta. They applied it to CD8+ and CD4+ T cells obtained from blood. Negative isolation was used for CD8+ and CD4+ T cells, and FACS enrichment was applied to TEMRA cells. Trimming removed 5 bases at V and 0 bases at J, with 26 bases between. The CDR3 runs to 20 residues. Germline CDR1 reads MNHEY; CDR2 reads SMNVEV (reference sequence). RNA in amounts of roughly 0.45 to 1 ug was reverse transcribed with random hexamers. The immunoSEQ assay covered 54 Vbeta and 13 Jbeta segments for CDR3. MiXCR, run by TCRdb on the immunoSEQ multiplex PCR reads, gives a single entry per CDR3 protein. Of 150,000 or so distinct CDR3 sequences listed, approximately 93% were seen once; the top ten hold roughly 0.099%.

This chain joins TRBV27 and TRBJ2-1; D possibly corresponds to TRBD2 (5 bases). This receptor was taken from a human donor with multiple sclerosis. Source material: CD4+ T cells from PBMCs. CDR3 sequence reads: CASSPPGLFLVLSSYNEQFF. The CDR3 DNA follows: TGTGCCAGCAGTCCCCCAGGACTCTTTTTGGTCTTAAGCTCCTACAATGAGCAGTTCTTC.